This T cell receptor beta chain was identified during a study of patients and donors after allogeneic stem cell transplantation. TCRdb re-analysed the RT-PCR reads in MiXCR, keeping a single row per CDR3 protein. The profile shows some 230,000 distinct CDR3 sequences, 13% to 15% of them singletons. This clonotype was detected ten times or more. Looked up from germline, CDR1 is SGHTA and CDR2 is FQGNSA. Trimming pared 4 bases from V and 7 bases from J, leaving 20 bases between. The CDR3 loop spans 16 amino acids. Sequencing was done on a sample of blood, either unsorted or a sorted T cell fraction (not recorded which). V gene TRBV7-2 combines with J gene TRBJ2-1, with D possibly being TRBD2 (5 bases). The sequence came from a human donor who was either an allogeneic HSCT recipient or a stem cell or donor lymphocyte infusion donor (not recorded which). It is not recorded whose cells these are; they may come from a transplant donor. CDR3 loop: CASSSSRELLRNEQFF. Here the CDR3 DNA reads TGTGCCAGCAGCTCATCCCGGGAACTACTGAGGAATGAGCAGTTCTTC.